Each of the 8 T cell receptor beta chains below was sequenced from the same sample in a study of cytomegalovirus exposure and HLA in healthy donors. Researchers ran the PCR with 60 Vbeta and 13 Jbeta primers. Here immunoSEQ multiplex PCR was the method, and the copy in TCRdb shows in-frame clones only, minus some. The table shows around 80,000 clones, with around 70% occurring only once. The sequenced sample consisted of PBMCs. These receptors came from a man aged 40-50 years in good health and CMV-seropositive.

The chain couples TRBV9 to TRBJ2-3, with 10 bases aligning to TRBD2. This CDR3 spans 16 amino acids. J lost 5 bases, V lost 2 bases, and 8 bases had no gene match. Germline V gene data show CDR1 as SGDLS and CDR2 as YYNGEE. The CDR3 coding sequence is TGTGCCAGCAGCGTCGCCCTAGCGGGAGAGGGAGATACGCAGTATTTT. Translated, it gives CASSVALAGEGDTQYF.

V gene TRBV2 combines with J gene TRBJ1-4; D unclear. This CDR3 spans 15 amino acids. Germline assignment: CDR1 SNHLY and CDR2 FYNNEI. Trimming left V 2 bases short and J 4 bases short, with 11 bases between. The CDR3 region is CASSELLGGNEKLFF. The CDR3 coding sequence is TGTGCCAGCAGTGAACTTCTGGGAGGTAATGAAAAACTGTTTTTT.

This clone was detected a few times. The gene calls are TRBV30 and TRBJ2-6, with 8 nucleotides matching TRBD1. The CDR3 has 15 residues. J lost 4 bases, V lost 2 bases, and 4 bases had no gene match. From germline, CDR1 is GTSNPN and CDR2 SVGIG (reference sequence). CDR3 DNA sequence: TGTGCCTGGAGTTCGACAGGGGTCGGGGCCAACGTCCTGACTTTC. Its translation is CAWSSTGVGANVLTF.

This sequence joins TRBV6-1 and TRBJ2-1; D may be TRBD1 (6 bases). The CDR3 is made up of 10 amino acids. Per the germline V gene, CDR1 is MNHNS and CDR2 is SASEGT. Trimming cost V 9 bases and J 9 bases, with 9 bases left between them. CDR3 DNA sequence: TGTGCCAGTCAAGGGGGTGAGCAGTTCTTC. This gives the protein CASQGGEQFF.

As DNA, the CDR3 is TGTGCCAGCAGCTTAGGTAGAGATCAGCCCCAGCATTTT. It translates to CASSLGRDQPQHF. This rearrangement joins TRBV7-9 to TRBJ1-5; D is unclear. The CDR3 runs to 13 residues. Trimming took 1 base from V and 5 from J, leaving 6 bases between them. Germline V lookup: CDR1 SEHNR, CDR2 FQNEAQ (reference sequence).

By share of the sample, this clone is medium-sized. This chain uses TRBV5-1 with TRBJ2-1; D call uncertain. The V gene lost 1 base and the J gene lost 10 bases, with 6 bases spanning the gap. Looked up from germline, CDR1 is SGHRS and CDR2 is YFSETQ. CDR3 length equals 11 residues. The CDR3 here is CASSLSREQFF. CDR3 in DNA: TGCGCCAGCAGCTTGTCCCGGGAGCAGTTCTTC.

The J gene is TRBJ1-6, the V gene TRBV15; no clear D gene. The CDR3 has 14 residues. V lost 1 base, J lost 9 bases, and 10 bases lay in between. CDR1 is LNHNV and CDR2 is YYDKDF in the germline V gene (reference sequence). In DNA, the CDR3 is TGTGCCACCAGCAGAGTGTCAGAACGTTCACCCCTCCACTTT. Translating gives CATSRVSERSPLHF.

This clone was found once. The chain has TRBV18 and TRBJ1-1, with a possible D match to TRBD1 (5 bases). The V gene lost 3 bases and the J gene lost 5 bases, with 22 bases spanning the gap. This CDR3 has 17 amino acids. CDR1 is KGHSH, CDR2 LQKENI, per germline. CDR3 region: CASSPSILTDGGTEAFF. The CDR3 DNA is TGTGCCAGCTCACCGAGTATTTTAACAGACGGGGGTACTGAAGCTTTCTTT.